Shown below are 12 T cell receptor beta chains from a single sample sequenced in a study of EBV T-cell therapy then PD-1 blockade in nasopharyngeal carcinoma. Documented treatment: AdE1-LMPpoly-expanded autologous EBV-specific T-cell therapy followed by anti-PD-1 nivolumab. No antigen is known for these receptors. The protocol was immunoSEQ multiplex PCR, while the TCRdb copy is restricted to in-frame clones and leaves out a portion. The sample yields approximately 13,000 clones, approximately 80% seen once. The material sequenced was CD8+ T cells from blood, taken around day 99 from a patient whose treatment included autologous EBV-specific T cells and nivolumab. These receptors came from a man aged 35-49 years with nasopharyngeal carcinoma.

The chain joins TRBV27 to TRBJ2-1; D possibly uses TRBD1 or TRBD2 (5 bases each). With 2 bases removed from V and 0 bases from J, the gap between germline ends came to 11 bases. Germline CDR1 reads MNHEY; CDR2 reads SMNVEV (reference sequence). The CDR3 sequence is 16 residues long. In nucleotides, the CDR3 is TGTGCCAGCAGTTTAGAAGCAGGGACCTCCTACAATGAGCAGTTCTTC. This encodes CASSLEAGTSYNEQFF.

V gene TRBV7-9 combines with J gene TRBJ1-3; 9 nucleotides match TRBD1. V shed 5 bases, J shed 0 bases, and the junction held 5 bases outside the gene matches. CDR3 length: 16 residues. In germline, CDR1 is SEHNR, CDR2 FQNEAQ (reference sequence). The CDR3: CASSGGQGNSGNTIYF. The CDR3 DNA reads as TGTGCCAGCAGCGGGGGACAGGGCAACTCTGGAAACACCATATATTTT.

The genes are TRBV27 and TRBJ2-2, with a weak D call TRBD1 (6 bases). The CDR3 has 14 residues. Looked up from germline, CDR1 is MNHEY and CDR2 is SMNVEV (reference sequence). The V end lost 3 bases, the J end lost 7 bases, and 12 bases lay between the germline ends. This CDR3 is CASSFRQEYGELFF. The CDR3 DNA is TGTGCCAGCAGTTTCCGACAGGAATACGGGGAGCTGTTTTTT.

V is TRBV7-9 and J is TRBJ1-2; TRBD1 matches 9 bases. The V segment lost 7 bases and the J segment 2 bases; nucleotides outside the gene matches: 11. CDR3 length: 16 residues. Per germline, CDR1 SEHNR and CDR2 FQNEAQ (reference sequence). CDR3: CASTGWDRVKNYGYTF. The CDR3 nucleotides read TGTGCCAGCACCGGTTGGGACAGGGTGAAAAACTATGGCTACACCTTC.

This chain uses TRBV7-6 with TRBJ2-5; D assignment may be TRBD1 or TRBD2 (6 bases each). V shed 0 bases and J shed 7 bases, with 15 bases lying between them. Germline lookup yields CDR1 SGHVS and CDR2 FNYEAQ. The CDR3 totals 15 residues. The CDR3 bases are TGTGCCAGCAGCTTAGCGGCCGGGGGCTGGGGGACCCAGTACTTC. Its protein product is CASSLAAGGWGTQYF.

The table lists this clone with a count of one. This rearrangement joins TRBV27 to TRBJ2-5; D uncertain. Looked up from germline, CDR1 is MNHEY and CDR2 is SMNVEV (reference sequence). Trimming pared 3 bases from V and 5 bases from J, leaving 10 bases between. The CDR3 has 13 amino acids. CDR3 sequence reads: CASSLGIRETQYF. Written as DNA, the CDR3 is TGTGCCAGCAGTTTGGGGATACGGGAGACCCAGTACTTC.

V gene TRBV4-3 combines with J gene TRBJ2-3; TRBD2 is a possible D gene (6 bases). The CDR3 covers 16 residues. CDR1 is LGHNA, CDR2 YSLEER, per germline. V was trimmed by 0 bases and J by 4 bases, leaving 14 bases between them. This chain's CDR3 is CASSQEGSGGPDTQYF. Here the CDR3 DNA reads TGCGCCAGCAGCCAAGAGGGTTCCGGGGGTCCAGATACGCAGTATTTT.

This sequence joins TRBV4-2 and TRBJ2-4, with 10 bases lining up with TRBD1. This CDR3 spans 17 amino acids. The J segment lost 9 bases and the V segment lost 0 bases, leaving 11 bases of the junction unmatched. The germline CDR1 and CDR2 sequences are LGHNA and YNFKEQ. In DNA, the CDR3 is TGTGCCAGCAGCCAAGAGGAGGGATCCGGGACAGGGGTCATTCAGTACTTC. This translates into CASSQEEGSGTGVIQYF.

This rearrangement joins TRBV6-4 to TRBJ2-1, with D perhaps assigned TRBD1 or TRBD2 (5 bases each). The length of the CDR3 is 16 residues. Per the germline V gene, CDR1 is MRHNA and CDR2 is SNTAGT. V gave up 2 bases and J gave up 0 bases, with 11 bases separating them. CDR3 loop: CASSDEGTGSYNEQFF. CDR3 DNA sequence: TGTGCCAGCAGTGACGAGGGGACGGGCTCCTACAATGAGCAGTTCTTC.

The chain uses TRBV2 and TRBJ1-1; a possible D gene is TRBD1 (6 bases). This CDR3 has 14 amino acids. V lost 8 bases, J lost 5 bases, and 18 bases lay in between. Germline V CDR1 and CDR2: SNHLY, FYNNEI. The CDR3: CASPYGQSFTEAFF. The CDR3 bases are TGTGCCAGCCCCTACGGACAGTCTTTTACTGAAGCTTTCTTT.

This chain links TRBV5-1 with TRBJ1-2; D unclear. CDR1 is SGHRS and CDR2 is YFSETQ in the germline V gene. V lost 0 bases and J 2 bases, leaving 8 bases between the germline ends. The CDR3 sequence is 14 residues long. This CDR3 is CASSLATTNYGYTF. The CDR3 DNA follows: TGCGCCAGCAGCTTGGCCACGACAAACTATGGCTACACCTTC.

The chain recombines TRBV7-6 with TRBJ2-7; the D gene is possibly TRBD2 (7 bases). Trimming removed 0 bases at V and 6 bases at J, with 12 bases between. Germline-derived CDR1 and CDR2 are SGHVS and FNYEAQ. This CDR3 comprises 14 residues. The CDR3 DNA reads TGTGCCAGCAGCTTAGCCGGGGGGCCGGGCGAGCAGTACTTC. Protein product: CASSLAGGPGEQYF.